The 25 T cell receptor beta chains below all came from one sample that was sequenced in a study of response to subunit inactivated influenza vaccine. TCRdb redid the calling of the RT-PCR reads with MiXCR, one entry per CDR3 protein. The table lists approximately 300,000 distinct CDR3 sequences, around 20% of them singletons, with under 13% in the top ten. Sequencing used PBMCs from blood, obtained approximately 20 months after vaccination. The source of these receptors is a man aged 45 to 70 who received an inactivated influenza vaccine.

The chain links TRBV6-5 to TRBJ2-1; 12 bases map to TRBD2. The CDR3 is 17 residues long. V gave up 5 bases and J gave up 5 bases; unmatched junction bases: 10. Germline V lookup: CDR1 MNHEY, CDR2 SVGAGI. CDR3 residues: CASSPSFLAGGHNEQFF. DNA of the CDR3: TGTGCCAGCAGTCCCTCGTTCCTAGCGGGGGGGCACAATGAGCAGTTCTTC.

This clonotype was found a few times. V and J are TRBV7-9 and TRBJ1-2; D uncertain. Per germline, CDR1 SEHNR and CDR2 FQNEAQ (reference sequence). The CDR3 runs to 13 residues. V gave up 3 bases and J gave up 7 bases, with 12 bases separating them. The DNA of the CDR3 is TGTGCCAGCAGCTTGGTTCCAGACCGTGGCTACACCTTC. It is translated as CASSLVPDRGYTF.

CDR3 coding DNA: TGTGCCAGCAGTCCCGGGGGCGGGCTACAAGAGACCCAGTACTTC. Translating it yields CASSPGGGLQETQYF. V gene TRBV6-2 or TRBV6-3 combines with J gene TRBJ2-5, with D perhaps TRBD1 or TRBD2 (6 bases each). Trimming took 5 bases from V and 2 from J, leaving 15 bases between them. There are 15 residues in the CDR3. CDR1 is MNHEY, CDR2 SVGEGT, per germline.

V and J are TRBV24-1 and TRBJ2-2; the match to TRBD2 covers 7 bases. The V segment lost 5 bases and the J segment 6 bases; nucleotides outside the gene matches: 11. From germline, CDR1 is KGHDR and CDR2 SFDVKD. This CDR3 comprises 16 residues. CDR3: CATSAPGRGNAGELFF. As DNA, the CDR3 is TGTGCCACCAGTGCCCCGGGGAGGGGTAACGCCGGGGAGCTGTTTTTT.

The V call is TRBV20-1, the J call TRBJ2-3, with 7 bases that match TRBD2. With 1 base clipped from V and 2 bases from J, the junction kept 12 bases outside the gene matches. CDR1 is DFQATT and CDR2 is SNEGSKA in the germline V gene (reference sequence). The CDR3 is 17 residues long. DNA for the CDR3: TGCAGTGCTAGAGCCTCCGGGGTAGCGGGCTCCACAGATACGCAGTATTTT. Translation gives CSARASGVAGSTDTQYF.

This clonotype was observed a few times. V gene TRBV5-1 combines with J gene TRBJ2-7; D gene unclear. The V end lost 1 base, the J end lost 1 base, and 6 bases lay between the germline ends. CDR1 is SGHRS and CDR2 is YFSETQ in the germline V gene. The CDR3 is 13 residues long. CDR3 protein: CASSLMRSYEQYF. In nucleotides, the CDR3 is TGCGCCAGCAGCTTGATGCGTTCCTACGAGCAGTACTTC.

V usage is TRBV29-1 and J usage is TRBJ1-1, with 7 bases fitting TRBD1. Germline CDR1 is SQVTM and CDR2 is ANQGSEA. This CDR3 has 13 residues. V was clipped by 8 bases and J by 3 bases; unmatched bases: 9. The CDR3 reads CSTKGAGDTEAFF. Here the CDR3 DNA reads TGCAGCACCAAGGGGGCAGGGGACACTGAAGCTTTCTTT.

This chain uses TRBV5-1 with TRBJ2-3; 7 bases match TRBD2. This CDR3 region has 16 residues. CDR1 is SGHRS, CDR2 YFSETQ, per germline. The V segment lost 0 bases and the J segment 6 bases; nucleotides outside the gene matches: 10. CDR3 in amino acids: CASSLEPSGLGDTQYF. CDR3 nucleotides: TGCGCCAGCAGCTTGGAGCCTAGCGGCTTGGGGGATACGCAGTATTTT.

This clonotype was counted only a few times. This sequence joins TRBV3-1 and TRBJ1-2, with D unclear. Germline CDR1 LGHDT, CDR2 YNNKEL (reference sequence). The CDR3 totals 14 residues. V was clipped by 5 bases and J by 4 bases, with 14 bases between them. The CDR3 DNA is TGTGCCAGCAGCTCCCCGGGTATAAGCTATGGCTACACCTTC. Translating gives CASSSPGISYGYTF.

This clonotype appeared a few times. This chain's CDR3 is CSARTGVVGQPQHF. Here the CDR3 DNA reads TGCAGTGCTAGAACAGGGGTAGTGGGACAGCCCCAGCATTTT. This chain uses TRBV20-1 with TRBJ1-5; TRBD1 matches at 7 bases. Germline V CDR1 and CDR2: DFQATT, SNEGSKA (reference sequence). The V segment lost 2 bases and the J segment 7 bases; nucleotides outside the gene matches: 8. The CDR3 loop spans 14 amino acids.

V usage is TRBV5-1 and J usage is TRBJ2-7, with 7 bases that match TRBD1. Germline V gene sequence: CDR1 SGHRS, CDR2 YFSETQ. V trimming: 5 bases; J trimming: 1 base; junction bases outside the gene matches: 9. This CDR3 region has 15 residues. The CDR3 is CASSYTGTASYEQYF. The DNA for the CDR3 is TGCGCCAGCAGTTATACCGGGACAGCTTCCTACGAGCAGTACTTC.

The chain has TRBV5-1 and TRBJ1-1; TRBD1 aligns across 7 bases. From germline, CDR1 is SGHRS and CDR2 YFSETQ. The CDR3 is 17 residues long. The ends lost 1 base at V and 6 bases at J; junction bases unmatched: 15. The CDR3 spells CASSLRGPDRYSSEAFF. CDR3 DNA sequence: TGCGCCAGCAGCTTGAGGGGTCCGGACAGGTATTCGTCTGAAGCTTTCTTT. Drawing the rest from reference TRBV5-1 and TRBJ1-1, the complete variable domain is KAGVTQTPRYLIKTRGQQVTLSCSPISGHRSVSWYQQTPGQGLQFLFEYFSETQRNKGNFPGRFSGRQFSNSRSEMNVSTLELGDSALYLCASSLRGPDRYSSEAFFGQGTRLTVV.

This chain joins TRBV5-1 and TRBJ2-2, with D unresolved. Germline V lookup: CDR1 SGHRS, CDR2 YFSETQ. This CDR3 has 12 amino acids. Trimming took off 3 bases at V and 7 bases at J, with 7 bases between the two ends. The DNA of the CDR3 is TGCGCCAGCAGCTATCTAGTCGGGGAGCTGTTTTTT. Translating it yields CASSYLVGELFF.

This clonotype was seen a few times. The chain employs TRBV14 and TRBJ1-1, with D hard to call. The V end was cut by 2 bases, the J end by 0 bases, with 13 bases between. Germline CDR1 reads SGHDN; CDR2 reads FVKESK. The CDR3 contains 16 residues. The DNA of the CDR3 is TGTGCCAGCAGCCAAATCAACTGGGCCATGAACACTGAAGCTTTCTTT. Residues: CASSQINWAMNTEAFF.

The chain has TRBV5-1 and TRBJ1-2, with 8 positions matching TRBD1. The germline gives CDR1 SGHRS, CDR2 YFSETQ. This CDR3 has 15 amino acids. Unmatched junction bases numbered 8, after V lost 4 bases and J lost 3 bases. The CDR3 bases are TGCGCCAGCAGCGTTCCGGGACAGGAGGACTATGGCTACACCTTC. Protein product: CASSVPGQEDYGYTF.

This clonotype was detected only a few times. The chain carries TRBV6-2 or TRBV6-3 and TRBJ1-1, with 7 bases identical to TRBD1. The V and J ends lost 2 bases and 3 bases, in that order; junction bases with no gene match: 9. Germline V CDR1 and CDR2: MNHEY, SVGEGT. This CDR3 region has 16 residues. The DNA for the CDR3 is TGTGCCAGCAGTTACCCAATTACAGGGGCGGACACTGAAGCTTTCTTT. Protein: CASSYPITGADTEAFF.

The chain employs TRBV5-1 and TRBJ1-4, with D unclear. The CDR3 is 15 amino acids. Trimming left V 7 bases short and J 2 bases short, with 15 bases between. CDR1 SGHRS and CDR2 YFSETQ come from the germline V gene. CDR3 amino acids: CASSSSFATNEKLFF. CDR3 DNA: TGCGCCAGCTCTTCGTCCTTTGCGACTAATGAAAAACTGTTTTTT.

This clonotype showed up just a few times. The chain couples TRBV7-6 to TRBJ2-1; tentative D call: TRBD1 (6 bases). This CDR3 has 14 amino acids. The V gene's germline CDR1 is SGHVS and CDR2 FNYEAQ. Trimming removed 5 bases at V and 6 bases at J, with 14 bases between. CDR3 DNA sequence: TGTGCCAGCAGCGGACCGGGACACCTCAATGAGCAGTTCTTC. Its protein product is CASSGPGHLNEQFF.

V is TRBV12-3 or TRBV12-4 and J is TRBJ2-1, with 13 positions matching TRBD2. V lost 9 bases, J lost 8 bases, and 4 bases stayed unmatched. The length of the CDR3 is 13 residues. In DNA form, the CDR3 reads TGTGCCAGTACTAGCGGGGGGGCCTATGAGCAGTTCTTC. Its translation is CASTSGGAYEQFF.

This clonotype was detected many times. The chain employs TRBV27 and TRBJ1-5; D is perhaps TRBD1 (5 bases). V shed 2 bases and J shed 2 bases, with 7 bases lying between them. Germline CDR1 and CDR2: MNHEY and SMNVEV (reference sequence). The CDR3 is made up of 14 amino acids. CDR3 amino acids: CASSLRGGNQPQHF. In DNA form, the CDR3 reads TGTGCCAGCAGTTTACGGGGGGGCAATCAGCCCCAGCATTTT.

The gene calls are TRBV20-1 and TRBJ2-5; weak D call: TRBD2 (6 bases). Germline lookup yields CDR1 DFQATT and CDR2 SNEGSKA (reference sequence). The CDR3 extends over 13 amino acids. Trimming took off 4 bases at V and 3 bases at J, with 12 bases between the two ends. CDR3 residues: CSANPGAEETQYF. For the CDR3, the DNA is TGCAGTGCTAACCCGGGAGCGGAAGAGACCCAGTACTTC.

The rearrangement uses TRBV5-1 and TRBJ2-2; D is perhaps TRBD1 (6 bases). Germline lookup yields CDR1 SGHRS and CDR2 YFSETQ. V was cut by 4 bases and J by 1 base, with 8 bases left in between. This CDR3 has 14 amino acids. CDR3 coding DNA: TGCGCCAGCAGCACGGGACAGAACACCGGGGAGCTGTTTTTT. Translating gives CASSTGQNTGELFF.

The DNA for the CDR3 is TGTGCCAGCAGCTTAGACCCCCTGCGGAACACCGGGGAGCTGTTTTTT. It encodes CASSLDPLRNTGELFF. V usage is TRBV7-2 and J usage is TRBJ2-2; D is ambiguous. This CDR3 is built from 16 residues. Germline loops: CDR1 SGHTA, CDR2 FQGNSA. The germline V and J ends were trimmed by 1 base and 1 base, with 10 bases remaining between them.

At least ten counts were recorded for this clonotype. This chain joins TRBV5-1 and TRBJ1-1, with D hard to call. CDR1 SGHRS and CDR2 YFSETQ come from the germline V gene. V dropped 4 bases and J dropped 4 bases, with 17 bases sitting between them. This CDR3 is built from 15 residues. DNA of the CDR3: TGCGCCAGCAGCGGCGGACCCGGACGGGTCACTGAAGCTTTCTTT. This encodes CASSGGPGRVTEAFF.

This clonotype was seen at least ten times. The chain carries TRBV20-1 and TRBJ1-2, with TRBD1 matching 7 bases. CDR1 is DFQATT, CDR2 SNEGSKA, per germline (reference sequence). J gave up 4 bases and V 3 bases, and 11 bases lay outside the gene matches. The CDR3 length is 15 residues. The DNA for the CDR3 is TGCAGTGCTAGTCCCCGAGGGGGCAGCCTCTATGGCTACACCTTC. Amino acids: CSASPRGGSLYGYTF.